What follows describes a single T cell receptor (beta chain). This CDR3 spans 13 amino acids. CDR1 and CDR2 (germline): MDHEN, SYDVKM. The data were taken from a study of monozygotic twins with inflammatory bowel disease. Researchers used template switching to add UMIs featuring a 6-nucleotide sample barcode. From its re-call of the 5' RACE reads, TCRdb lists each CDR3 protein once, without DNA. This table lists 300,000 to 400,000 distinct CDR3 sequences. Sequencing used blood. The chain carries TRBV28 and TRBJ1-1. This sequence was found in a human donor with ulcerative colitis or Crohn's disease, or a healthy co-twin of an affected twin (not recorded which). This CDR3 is CASSSRMRTEAFF. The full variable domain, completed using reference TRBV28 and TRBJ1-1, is DVKVTQSSRYLVKRTGEKVFLECVQDMDHENMFWYRQDPGLGLRLIYFSYDVKMKEKGDIPEGYSVSREKKERFSLILESASTNQTSMYLCASSSRMRTEAFFGQGTRLTVV.